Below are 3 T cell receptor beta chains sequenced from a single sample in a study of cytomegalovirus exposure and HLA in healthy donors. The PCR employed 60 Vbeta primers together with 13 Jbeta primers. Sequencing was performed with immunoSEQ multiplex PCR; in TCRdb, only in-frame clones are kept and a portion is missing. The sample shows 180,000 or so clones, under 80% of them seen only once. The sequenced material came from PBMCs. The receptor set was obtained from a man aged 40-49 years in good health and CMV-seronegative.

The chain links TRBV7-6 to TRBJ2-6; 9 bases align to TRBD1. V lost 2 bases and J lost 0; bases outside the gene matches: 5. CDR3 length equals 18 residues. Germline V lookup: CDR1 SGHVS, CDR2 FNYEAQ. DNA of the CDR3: TGTGCCAGCAGCTTACTAACAGGGGGCAGCTCTGGGGCCAACGTCCTGACTTTC. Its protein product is CASSLLTGGSSGANVLTF.

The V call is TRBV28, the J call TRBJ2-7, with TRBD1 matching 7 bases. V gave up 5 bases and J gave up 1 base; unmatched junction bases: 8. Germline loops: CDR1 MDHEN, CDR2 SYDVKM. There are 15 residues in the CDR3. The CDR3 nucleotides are TGTGCCAGCAGTCCCGGGACAGAATCTTCCTACGAGCAGTACTTC. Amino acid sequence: CASSPGTESSYEQYF. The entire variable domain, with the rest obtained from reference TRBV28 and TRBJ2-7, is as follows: DVKVTQSSRYLVKRTGEKVFLECVQDMDHENMFWYRQDPGLGLRLIYFSYDVKMKEKGDIPEGYSVSREKKERFSLILESASTNQTSMYLCASSPGTESSYEQYFGPGTRLTVT.

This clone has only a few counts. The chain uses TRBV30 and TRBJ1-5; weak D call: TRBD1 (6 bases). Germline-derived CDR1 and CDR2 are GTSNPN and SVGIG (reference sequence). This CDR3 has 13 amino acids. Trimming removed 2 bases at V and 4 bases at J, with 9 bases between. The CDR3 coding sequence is TGTGCCTGGAGTCTCACAGGGAATCAGCCCCAGCATTTT. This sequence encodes CAWSLTGNQPQHF.